The sample holds one count of the clone carrying this TCR beta chain. The CDR3 is made up of 16 amino acids. V gave up 5 bases and J gave up 6 bases; unmatched junction bases: 12. Germline CDR1 MNHEY, CDR2 SVGEGT. The entry originates in a study of CD4 T cells in relation to SARS-CoV-2 and coronaviruses. For the study at large: A couple of subjects were Hispanic; patients were fewer than ten males and 4 females. The HLA restriction of the shared crossreactive spike epitopes was mapped.

The assay was immunoSEQ multiplex PCR, and TCRdb's table has in-frame clones only and misses some. The table has tens of thousands of clones, 80% to 90% seen once. The TCR was taken from an adult with COVID-19. V usage is TRBV6-2 or TRBV6-3 and J usage is TRBJ2-2, with TRBD2 matching 7 bases. Source material: memory CD4+ T cells from PBMCs. The CDR3 DNA reads TGTGCCAGCAGTAACCGGGACTACGGGAGTGCCGGGGAGCTGTTTTTT. It is translated as CASSNRDYGSAGELFF.